The source of this T cell receptor beta chain is a study of blood T cell repertoires in COVID-19. Measured with immunoSEQ multiplex PCR; TCRdb has only the in-frame clones, and not every one. The table includes 250,000 to 350,000 clones, around 90% detected once. Trimming left V 5 bases short and J 4 bases short, with 12 bases between. The germline CDR1 and CDR2 sequences are SGHTA and FQGNSA. The CDR3 spans 14 residues. The chain uses TRBV7-2 and TRBJ1-5, with D possibly matching TRBD1 (6 bases). The TCR originated in a woman in her fifties or sixties who had recovered from COVID-19. The sample was peripheral blood. CDR3 loop: CASSPSQGNQPQHF. CDR3 in DNA: TGTGCCAGCAGCCCTAGCCAGGGGAATCAGCCCCAGCATTTT.